The source of this T cell receptor (beta chain) is a study of blood T cell repertoires in COVID-19. Study as a whole: Acute and convalescent COVID-19 specimens originated in the United States, Italy and Spain. PBMCs, B-cell-depleted T cells, or T cells provided the cDNA or gDNA that made up the material.

In the study's own analysis: Estimation of nucleated cell counts relied on the amplification of reference gene primers. Using immunoSEQ multiplex PCR, the repertoire was profiled, and TCRdb retains in-frame clones only, with some absent. V, J and clone size reflect that table, while D and trimming were determined from the DNA. Of around 120,000 clones listed, less than 90% are singletons. The sample taken for sequencing was peripheral blood. The sequence was obtained from a man in his 70s who had recovered from COVID-19.

This CDR3 reads CASNRQGWRETQYF. CDR3 nucleotides: TGTGCCAGCAACCGACAGGGTTGGAGGGAGACCCAGTACTTC. V and J are TRBV9 and TRBJ2-5; 7 bases are a match to TRBD1. CDR1 and CDR2 from the germline V gene are SGDLS and YYNGEE. CDR3 length: 14 amino acids. After removal of 6 bases from V and 5 bases from J, the junction contained 10 bases not matched to a gene. The whole variable domain, filled in from reference TRBV9 and TRBJ2-5, reads DSGVTQTPKHLITATGQRVTLRCSPRSGDLSVYWYQQSLDQGLQFLIQYYNGEERAKGNILERFSAQQFPDLHSELNLSSLELGDSALYFCASNRQGWRETQYFGPGTRLLVL.